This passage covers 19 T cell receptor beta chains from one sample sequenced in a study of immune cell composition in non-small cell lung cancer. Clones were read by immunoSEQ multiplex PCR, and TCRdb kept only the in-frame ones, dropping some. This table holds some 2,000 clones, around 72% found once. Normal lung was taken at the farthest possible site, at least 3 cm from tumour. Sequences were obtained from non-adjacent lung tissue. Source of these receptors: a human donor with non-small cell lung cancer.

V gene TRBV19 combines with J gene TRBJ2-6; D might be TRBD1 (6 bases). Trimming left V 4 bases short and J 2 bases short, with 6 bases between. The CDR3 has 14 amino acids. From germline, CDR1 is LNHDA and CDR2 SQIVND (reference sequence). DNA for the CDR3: TGTGCCAGTAGTACAGGGGCTGGGGCCAACGTCCTGACTTTC. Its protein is CASSTGAGANVLTF.

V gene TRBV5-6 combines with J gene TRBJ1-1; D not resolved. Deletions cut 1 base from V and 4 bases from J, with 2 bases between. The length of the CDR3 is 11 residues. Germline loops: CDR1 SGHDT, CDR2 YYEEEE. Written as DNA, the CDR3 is TGTGCCAGCAGCTTGCGCACTGAAGCTTTCTTT. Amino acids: CASSLRTEAFF.

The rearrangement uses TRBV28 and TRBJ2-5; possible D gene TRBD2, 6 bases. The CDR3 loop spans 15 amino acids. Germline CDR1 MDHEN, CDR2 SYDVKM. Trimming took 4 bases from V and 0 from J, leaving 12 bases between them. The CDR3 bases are TGTGCCAGCAGTTCCGGGACTTGGTACCAAGAGACCCAGTACTTC. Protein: CASSSGTWYQETQYF.

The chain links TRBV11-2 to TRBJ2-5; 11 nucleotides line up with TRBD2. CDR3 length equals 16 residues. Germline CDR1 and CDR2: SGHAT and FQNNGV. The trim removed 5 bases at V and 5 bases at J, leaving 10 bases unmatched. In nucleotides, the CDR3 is TGTGCCAGCAGCCCGGTAGCGGGAGGGCGGGGGGAGACCCAGTACTTC. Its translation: CASSPVAGGRGETQYF.

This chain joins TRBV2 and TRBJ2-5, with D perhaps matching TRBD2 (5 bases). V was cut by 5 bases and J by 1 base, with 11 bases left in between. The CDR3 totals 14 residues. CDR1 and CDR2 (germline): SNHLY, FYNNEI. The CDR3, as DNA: TGTGCCAGCAGTCGTGACTACCTCCAAGAGACCCAGTACTTC. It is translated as CASSRDYLQETQYF. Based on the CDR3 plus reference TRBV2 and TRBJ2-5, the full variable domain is EPEVTQTPSHQVTQMGQEVILRCVPISNHLYFYWYRQILGQKVEFLVSFYNNEISEKSEIFDDQFSVERPDGSNFTLKIRSTKLEDSAMYFCASSRDYLQETQYFGPGTRLLVL.

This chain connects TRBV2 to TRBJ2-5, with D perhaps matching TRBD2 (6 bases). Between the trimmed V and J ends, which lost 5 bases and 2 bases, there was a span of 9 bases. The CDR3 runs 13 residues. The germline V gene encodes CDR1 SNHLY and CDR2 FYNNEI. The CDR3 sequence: CASSQDYQETQYF. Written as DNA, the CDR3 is TGTGCCAGCAGTCAGGACTATCAAGAGACCCAGTACTTC.

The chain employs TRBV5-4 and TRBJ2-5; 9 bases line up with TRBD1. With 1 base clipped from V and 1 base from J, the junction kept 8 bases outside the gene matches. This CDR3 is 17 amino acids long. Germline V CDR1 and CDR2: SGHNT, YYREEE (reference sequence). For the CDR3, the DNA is TGTGCCAGCAGCTTGCGATCCGGGACAGGGACCCAAGAGACCCAGTACTTC. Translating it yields CASSLRSGTGTQETQYF.

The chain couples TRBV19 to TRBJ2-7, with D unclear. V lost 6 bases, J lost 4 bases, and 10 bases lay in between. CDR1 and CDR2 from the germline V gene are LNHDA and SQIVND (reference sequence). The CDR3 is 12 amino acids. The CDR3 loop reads CASSETRYEQYF. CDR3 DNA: TGTGCCAGTAGCGAAACAAGATACGAGCAGTACTTC. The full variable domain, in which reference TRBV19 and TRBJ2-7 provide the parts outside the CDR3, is DGGITQSPKYLFRKEGQNVTLSCEQNLNHDAMYWYRQDPGQGLRLIYYSQIVNDFQKGDIAEGYSVSREKKESFPLTVTSAQKNPTAFYLCASSETRYEQYFGPGTRLTVT.

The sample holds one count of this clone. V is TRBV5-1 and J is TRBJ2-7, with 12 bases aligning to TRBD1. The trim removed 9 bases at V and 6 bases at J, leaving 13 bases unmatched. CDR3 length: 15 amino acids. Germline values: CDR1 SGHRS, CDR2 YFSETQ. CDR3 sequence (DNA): TGCGCCACCGTTGGAAGGGGACAGGGGGCTGGCGAGCAGTACTTC. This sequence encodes CATVGRGQGAGEQYF.

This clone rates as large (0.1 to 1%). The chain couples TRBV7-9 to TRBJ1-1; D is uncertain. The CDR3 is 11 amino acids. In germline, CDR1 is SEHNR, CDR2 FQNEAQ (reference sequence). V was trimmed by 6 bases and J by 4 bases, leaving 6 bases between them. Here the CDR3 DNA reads TGTGCCAGCAGAGTCGGCACTGAAGCTTTCTTT. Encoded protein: CASRVGTEAFF.

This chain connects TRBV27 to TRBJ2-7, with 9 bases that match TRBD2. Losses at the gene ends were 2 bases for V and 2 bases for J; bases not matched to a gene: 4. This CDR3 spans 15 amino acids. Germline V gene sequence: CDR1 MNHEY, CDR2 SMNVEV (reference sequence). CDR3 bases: TGTGCCAGCAGTTTAACGGGACTAGCAACCTACGAGCAGTACTTC. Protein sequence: CASSLTGLATYEQYF.

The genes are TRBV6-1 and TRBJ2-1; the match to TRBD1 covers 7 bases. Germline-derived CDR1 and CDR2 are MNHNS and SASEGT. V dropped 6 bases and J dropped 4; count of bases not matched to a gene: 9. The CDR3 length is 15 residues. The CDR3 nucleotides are TGTGCCAGCAGCCTGACAGGGTTCGGGTACAATGAGCAGTTCTTC. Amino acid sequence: CASSLTGFGYNEQFF.

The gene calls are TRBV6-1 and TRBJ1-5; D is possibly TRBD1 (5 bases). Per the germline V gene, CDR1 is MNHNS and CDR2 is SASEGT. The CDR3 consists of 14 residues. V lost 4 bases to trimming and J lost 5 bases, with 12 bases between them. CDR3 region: CASSVLGGDQPQHF. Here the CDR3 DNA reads TGTGCCAGCAGTGTCCTCGGGGGGGATCAGCCCCAGCATTTT.

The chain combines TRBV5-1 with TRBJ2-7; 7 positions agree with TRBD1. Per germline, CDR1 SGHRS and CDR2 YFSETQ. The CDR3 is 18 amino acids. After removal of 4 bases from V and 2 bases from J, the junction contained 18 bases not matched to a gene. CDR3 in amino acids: CASSPNTGQSGGPYEQYF. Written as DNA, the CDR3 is TGCGCCAGCAGCCCAAACACGGGACAGAGCGGTGGGCCCTACGAGCAGTACTTC.

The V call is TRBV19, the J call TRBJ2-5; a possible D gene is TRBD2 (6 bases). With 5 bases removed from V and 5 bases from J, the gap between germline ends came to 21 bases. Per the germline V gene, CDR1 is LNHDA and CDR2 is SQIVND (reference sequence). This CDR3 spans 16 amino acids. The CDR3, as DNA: TGTGCCAGTAGTCCCCTGGGGAGACCAGCGGGCGAGACCCAGTACTTC. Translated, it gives CASSPLGRPAGETQYF.

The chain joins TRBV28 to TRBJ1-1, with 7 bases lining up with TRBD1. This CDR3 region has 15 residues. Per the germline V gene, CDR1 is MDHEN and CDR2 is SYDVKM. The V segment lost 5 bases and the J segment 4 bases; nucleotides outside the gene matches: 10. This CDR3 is CASSAYRGKSTEAFF. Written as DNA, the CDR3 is TGTGCCAGCAGTGCATACAGGGGAAAGAGCACTGAAGCTTTCTTT.

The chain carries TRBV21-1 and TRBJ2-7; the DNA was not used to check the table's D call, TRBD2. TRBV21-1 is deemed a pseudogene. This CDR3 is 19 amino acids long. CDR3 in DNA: TGTGCCAGCAGCAAAGATCAGGGTCGGCGGGAGGGAGACCTTTACGAGCAGTACTTC. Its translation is CASSKDQGRREGDLYEQYF.

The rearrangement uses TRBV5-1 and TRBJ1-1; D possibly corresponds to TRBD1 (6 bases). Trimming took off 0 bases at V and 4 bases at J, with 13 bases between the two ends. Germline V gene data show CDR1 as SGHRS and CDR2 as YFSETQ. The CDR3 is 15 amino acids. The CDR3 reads CASSLGPGVSTEAFF. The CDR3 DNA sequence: TGCGCCAGCAGCTTGGGGCCAGGGGTTAGCACTGAAGCTTTCTTT.

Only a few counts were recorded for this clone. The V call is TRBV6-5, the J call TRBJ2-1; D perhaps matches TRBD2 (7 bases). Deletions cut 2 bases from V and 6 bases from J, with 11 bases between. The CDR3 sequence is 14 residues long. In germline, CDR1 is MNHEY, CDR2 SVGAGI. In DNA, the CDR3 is TGTGCCAGCAGTTACGGGGGGGCGGTCAATGAGCAGTTCTTC. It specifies CASSYGGAVNEQFF.